Detailed here is one T cell receptor beta chain. Its specificity is not known. This CDR3 contains 11 residues. The assay was immunoSEQ multiplex PCR, and TCRdb's table has in-frame clones only and misses some. Seen here are 70,000 or so clones, about 74% observed once, and the top ten hold about 2.1%. With about ten days of culture completed, CD4+ T cells were isolated. Among the vaccine recipients, none had a prior SARS-CoV-2 infection, and nucleocapsid antibodies were negative. Cultures got half-medium changes with IL-2 on days 3 and 7. These data are taken from a study of vaccination effects on CD4 cells after COVID-19. The wider study: Participants each got two BNT162b2 or mRNA-1273 vaccine doses.

This chain uses TRBV12-2 with TRBJ1-4. TRBV12-2 has pseudogene status. The material sequenced was CD4+ T cells from PBMCs cultured without peptide, taken before COVID-19 vaccination. The origin of this receptor is a human donor who received a COVID-19 vaccine. The CDR3 nucleotides read TGTGCAAGTCGCTTTCCCTCTGATCCCTTTTTT. This gives the protein CASRFPSDPFF.